Reported below is one TCR beta chain. V lost 2 bases, J lost 3 bases, and 2 bases stayed unmatched. The CDR3 is made up of 15 amino acids. Looked up from germline, CDR1 is SGDLS and CDR2 is YYNGEE. The record originates from a study of control samples from healthy donors and cancer patients. Clones were read by immunoSEQ multiplex PCR, and TCRdb kept only the in-frame ones, dropping some. The data hold more than 100,000 clones, with nearly 90% observed a single time. This receptor was taken from a man in his fifties with head and neck cancer. The chain recombines TRBV9 with TRBJ2-2; 9 bases are a match to TRBD2. The specimen was PBMCs. DNA of the CDR3: TGTGCCAGCAGCGTTAGCGGGAGTGACACCGGGGAGCTGTTTTTT. Its protein is CASSVSGSDTGELFF.